The 10 T cell receptor beta chains below were found in one sample sequenced in a study of CD8 T cells in ankylosing spondylitis. TCRdb recomputed calls from the 5' RACE reads with MiXCR, one row per CDR3 protein. The repertoire has roughly 35,000 distinct CDR3 sequences, approximately 10% of them found once; the top ten carry over 20%. Sequenced input: synovial fluid, either unsorted or a sorted T cell fraction (not recorded which). These receptors were collected from a male donor with ankylosing spondylitis.

This clonotype appeared many times. The chain has TRBV7-9 and TRBJ2-5; 10 bases are a match to TRBD1. Germline CDR1 reads SEHNR; CDR2 reads FQNEAQ (reference sequence). The V segment lost 5 bases and the J segment 2 bases; nucleotides outside the gene matches: 11. The CDR3 is 17 amino acids. The CDR3 nucleotides are TGTGCCAGCAGCCACCTCGACAGGGGGCTTTCACAAGAGACCCAGTACTTC. It translates to CASSHLDRGLSQETQYF.

The chain joins TRBV4-2 to TRBJ1-5, with D unclear. This CDR3 is 14 amino acids long. Germline V gene data show CDR1 as LGHNA and CDR2 as YNFKEQ. The germline V and J ends were trimmed by 1 base and 7 bases, with 11 bases remaining between them. This CDR3 is CASSQVQGGQPQHF. CDR3 coding DNA: TGTGCCAGCAGCCAAGTGCAAGGCGGGCAGCCCCAGCATTTT.

This clonotype came up many times. The chain carries TRBV29-1 and TRBJ1-1; no clear D gene. The germline V gene has CDR1 SQVTM and CDR2 ANQGSEA. V gave up 5 bases and J gave up 1 base, with 5 bases separating them. The CDR3 extends over 11 amino acids. The CDR3 reads CSVRRNTEAFF. The CDR3 DNA reads TGCAGCGTTAGGAGGAACACTGAAGCTTTCTTT. Combining the CDR3 with reference TRBV29-1 and TRBJ1-1 gives the whole variable domain SAVISQKPSRDICQRGTSLTIQCQVDSQVTMMFWYRQQPGQSLTLIATANQGSEATYESGFVIDKFPISRPNLTFSTLTVSNMSPEDSSIYLCSVRRNTEAFFGQGTRLTVV.

This clonotype was picked up many times. The chain links TRBV4-1 to TRBJ2-7; maybe TRBD2 (6 bases). The V end was cut by 1 base, the J end by 3 bases, with 16 bases between. This CDR3 comprises 16 residues. Germline assignment: CDR1 MGHRA and CDR2 YSYEKL. CDR3 region: CASSQGIGLQVYEQYF. CDR3 nucleotide sequence: TGCGCCAGCAGCCAAGGAATTGGACTACAAGTCTACGAGCAGTACTTC.

This clonotype was counted at least ten times. The gene calls are TRBV29-1 and TRBJ1-1, with D hard to call. The germline V and J ends were trimmed by 4 bases and 1 base, with 10 bases remaining between them. Germline loops: CDR1 SQVTM, CDR2 ANQGSEA. The CDR3 contains 13 residues. CDR3 nucleotides: TGCAGCGTTGTTGCATGGGAGAACACTGAAGCTTTCTTT. Translation gives CSVVAWENTEAFF.

This clonotype came up many times. V usage is TRBV7-2 and J usage is TRBJ2-7; 7 nucleotides agree with TRBD1. This CDR3 comprises 13 residues. CDR1 and CDR2 from the germline V gene are SGHTA and FQGNSA. Trimming cost V 3 bases and J 7 bases; bases outside gene matches: 6. CDR3 DNA sequence: TGTGCCAGCAGCTTCTCCAGGGGGTGGGAGCAGTACTTC. Its protein product is CASSFSRGWEQYF. The variable domain in full, with the rest retrieved from reference TRBV7-2 and TRBJ2-7, is GAGVSQSPSNKVTEKGKDVELRCDPISGHTALYWYRQSLGQGLEFLIYFQGNSAPDKSGLPSDRFSAERTGGSVSTLTIQRTQQEDSAVYLCASSFSRGWEQYFGPGTRLTVT.

This clonotype came up a few times. The rearrangement joins TRBV10-3 to TRBJ2-7, with D possibly TRBD2 on 5 matching bases. This CDR3 comprises 14 residues. Germline CDR1 and CDR2: ENHRY and SYGVKD. V was trimmed by 2 bases and J by 1 base, leaving 9 bases between them. CDR3 sequence: CAISEGLISYEQYF. Here the CDR3 DNA reads TGTGCCATCAGTGAGGGACTGATTTCCTACGAGCAGTACTTC.

As concerns this clonotype: This sequence may be a read error, since a much larger clone differs from it by one base. The chain is built from TRBV12-3 or TRBV12-4 and TRBJ1-1; no clear D. This CDR3 comprises 16 residues. The ends were cut back, 4 bases at V and 0 bases at J, with 15 bases in the middle. Written as DNA, the CDR3 is TGTGCCAGCAGTTCGTCGACGGCGAACTTGAACACTGAAGCTTTCTTT. This encodes CASSSSTANLNTEAFF.

V gene TRBV12-3 or TRBV12-4 combines with J gene TRBJ1-5; the match to TRBD1 covers 7 bases. After removal of 7 bases from V and 4 bases from J, the junction contained 7 bases not matched to a gene. The CDR3 spans 14 residues. This chain's CDR3 is CASKRRGENQPQHF. CDR3 in DNA: TGTGCCAGCAAACGCAGGGGGGAGAATCAGCCCCAGCATTTT.

This clonotype has only a few counts. This rearrangement joins TRBV29-1 to TRBJ2-3; TRBD2 matches at 7 bases. Germline CDR1 SQVTM, CDR2 ANQGSEA. V trimming: 8 bases; J trimming: 2 bases; junction bases outside the gene matches: 10. CDR3 length: 14 amino acids. CDR3 coding DNA: TGCAGCATTAGCCCTAGCGGAATCACAGATACGCAGTATTTT. Residues: CSISPSGITDTQYF.